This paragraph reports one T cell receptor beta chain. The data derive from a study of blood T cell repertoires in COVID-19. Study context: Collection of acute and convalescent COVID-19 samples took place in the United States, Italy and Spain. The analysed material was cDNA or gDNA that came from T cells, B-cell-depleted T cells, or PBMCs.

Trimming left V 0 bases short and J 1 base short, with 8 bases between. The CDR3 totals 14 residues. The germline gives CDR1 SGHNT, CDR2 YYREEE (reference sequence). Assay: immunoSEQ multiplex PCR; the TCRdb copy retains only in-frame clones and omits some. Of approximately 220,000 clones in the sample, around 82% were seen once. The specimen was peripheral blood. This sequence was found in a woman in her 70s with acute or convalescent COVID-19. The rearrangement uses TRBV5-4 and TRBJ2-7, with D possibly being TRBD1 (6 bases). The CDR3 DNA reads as TGTGCCAGCAGCTTGGCCGGACAGTCCTACGAGCAGTACTTC. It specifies CASSLAGQSYEQYF.